Listed here are 23 T cell receptor beta chains from one sample, sequenced in a study of blood T cell repertoires in COVID-19. The method was immunoSEQ multiplex PCR; TCRdb's version includes in-frame clones alone and lacks a portion of them. The data hold roughly 240,000 clones, with about 88% observed a single time. The sample was peripheral blood. Receptors originate from a man in his late teens or twenties with active or convalescent COVID-19.

The V and J genes are TRBV19 and TRBJ2-2, with 9 nucleotides matching TRBD2. The V segment lost 0 bases and the J segment 5 bases; nucleotides outside the gene matches: 13. Looked up from germline, CDR1 is LNHDA and CDR2 is SQIVND (reference sequence). The CDR3 spans 19 residues. CDR3 DNA: TGTGCCAGTAGTATAGATCCGGAGCGGGGGGCATTTAGGACCGGGGAGCTGTTTTTT. It specifies CASSIDPERGAFRTGELFF.

The rearrangement joins TRBV5-1 to TRBJ2-5, with D maybe TRBD2 (6 bases). The CDR3 runs to 13 residues. V was clipped by 2 bases and J by 4 bases, with 9 bases between them. Germline values: CDR1 SGHRS, CDR2 YFSETQ. The CDR3 DNA reads TGCGCCAGCAGCTTCGGCGGGGTAGAGACCCAGTACTTC. Protein sequence: CASSFGGVETQYF.

The rearrangement uses TRBV12-3 or TRBV12-4 and TRBJ1-2; D is undetermined. Trimming removed 5 bases at V and 5 bases at J, with 3 bases between. The CDR3 is made up of 10 amino acids. The CDR3 bases are TGTGCCAGCAGTGCGTATGGCTACACCTTC. Its protein product is CASSAYGYTF.

The chain has TRBV7-9 and TRBJ2-3, with 7 bases fitting TRBD1. V lost 3 bases, J lost 1 base, and 4 bases stayed unmatched. CDR3 length: 15 amino acids. The germline V gene encodes CDR1 SEHNR and CDR2 FQNEAQ (reference sequence). The CDR3 loop is CASSLGTVGTDTQYF. CDR3 nucleotides: TGTGCCAGCAGCTTGGGGACAGTGGGCACAGATACGCAGTATTTT. Based on the CDR3 plus reference TRBV7-9 and TRBJ2-3, the full variable domain is DTGVSQNPRHKITKRGQNVTFRCDPISEHNRLYWYRQTLGQGPEFLTYFQNEAQLEKSRLLSDRFSAERPKGSFSTLEIQRTEQGDSAMYLCASSLGTVGTDTQYFGPGTRLTVL.

This chain uses TRBV7-8 with TRBJ1-5; no reliable D call. The ends were cut back, 2 bases at V and 0 bases at J, with 14 bases in the middle. CDR3 length equals 17 residues. Germline lookup yields CDR1 SGHVS and CDR2 FQNEAQ. CDR3 coding DNA: TGTGCCAGCAGCTTACGTCCACAGAGAGCTAGCAATCAGCCCCAGCATTTT. Encoded protein: CASSLRPQRASNQPQHF.

This rearrangement joins TRBV18 to TRBJ1-6; D unresolved. The CDR3 extends over 16 amino acids. V gave up 3 bases and J gave up 4 bases, with 13 bases separating them. Germline loops: CDR1 KGHSH, CDR2 LQKENI. CDR3 region: CASSPLARSYNSPLHF. Written as DNA, the CDR3 is TGTGCCAGCTCACCGCTGGCACGCTCTTATAATTCACCCCTCCACTTT.

The chain links TRBV19 to TRBJ2-7; D remains ambiguous. The CDR3 is made up of 16 amino acids. The germline V and J ends were trimmed by 6 bases and 4 bases, with 22 bases remaining between them. CDR1 and CDR2 from the germline V gene are LNHDA and SQIVND (reference sequence). In nucleotides, the CDR3 is TGTGCCAGTAGCCCCTCCGGAAGGTTCCCGAGGTACGAGCAGTACTTC. It specifies CASSPSGRFPRYEQYF.

The chain recombines TRBV30 with TRBJ1-5; D not resolved. The CDR3 length is 13 residues. Germline lookup yields CDR1 GTSNPN and CDR2 SVGIG (reference sequence). V lost 0 bases and J 5 bases, leaving 8 bases between the germline ends. CDR3 nucleotide sequence: TGTGCCTGGAGTGTTTGGAGTGATCAGCCCCAGCATTTT. Its translation is CAWSVWSDQPQHF.

The gene calls are TRBV25-1 and TRBJ2-2, with TRBD1 matching over 7 bases. Germline V lookup: CDR1 MGHDK, CDR2 SYGVNS. Trimming at V came to 8 bases and at J to 3 bases, leaving 3 bases not matched to a gene. There are 13 residues in the CDR3. CDR3 sequence reads: CASGQDHTGELFF. CDR3 coding DNA: TGTGCCAGCGGACAGGATCACACCGGGGAGCTGTTTTTT.

The chain has TRBV28 and TRBJ1-3; no definite D call. Germline-derived CDR1 and CDR2 are MDHEN and SYDVKM. The V gene lost 5 bases and the J gene lost 2 bases, with 10 bases spanning the gap. The CDR3 is made up of 14 amino acids. In DNA form, the CDR3 reads TGTGCCAGCAGTCCGAGCTCAACTGGAAACACCATATATTTT. This encodes CASSPSSTGNTIYF.

The chain links TRBV12-3 or TRBV12-4 to TRBJ2-5; the D gene is possibly TRBD2 (7 bases). This CDR3 is 12 amino acids long. V was shortened by 6 bases and J by 5 bases, with 10 bases between the two germline ends. CDR3 bases: TGTGCCAGCAGGAGGGGGGGGGAGACCCAGTACTTC. Translating gives CASRRGGETQYF.

This chain joins TRBV10-3 and TRBJ2-7; TRBD1 might be the D (6 bases). Per the germline V gene, CDR1 is ENHRY and CDR2 is SYGVKD. Trimming removed 7 bases at V and 5 bases at J, with 12 bases between. The length of the CDR3 is 12 residues. The CDR3 region is CAITPQGHEQYF. DNA of the CDR3: TGTGCCATCACCCCCCAGGGGCACGAGCAGTACTTC.

The rearrangement joins TRBV12-5 to TRBJ2-1, with D tentatively TRBD1 (6 bases). Germline V CDR1 and CDR2: LGHNT, FRNRAP. V lost 6 bases, J lost 4 bases, and 10 bases lay in between. This CDR3 has 13 residues. The CDR3 DNA is TGTGCTAGTGGACCACAGGGATACAATGAGCAGTTCTTC. Residues: CASGPQGYNEQFF.

This chain links TRBV27 with TRBJ2-7, with 9 bases that match TRBD1. V lost 6 bases to trimming and J lost 1 base; unmatched junction nucleotides: 7. Per germline, CDR1 MNHEY and CDR2 SMNVEV (reference sequence). This CDR3 is built from 15 residues. CDR3 sequence: CASSRAGTGSYEQYF. As DNA, the CDR3 is TGTGCCAGCAGCCGGGCCGGGACAGGGTCCTACGAGCAGTACTTC.

The rearrangement joins TRBV9 to TRBJ2-2, with a possible D match to TRBD2 (5 bases). This CDR3 comprises 15 residues. Germline V lookup: CDR1 SGDLS, CDR2 YYNGEE. Trimming pared 0 bases from V and 2 bases from J, leaving 8 bases between. The CDR3 DNA follows: TGTGCCAGCAGCGTAGGAGGGTACAACACCGGGGAGCTGTTTTTT. As protein: CASSVGGYNTGELFF.

Ten or more counts support this clone. The V gene is TRBV18, the J gene TRBJ1-3, with TRBD1 as a possible D gene (5 bases). From germline, CDR1 is KGHSH and CDR2 LQKENI. The CDR3 contains 15 residues. The V gene lost 3 bases and the J gene lost 0 bases, with 9 bases spanning the gap. The CDR3 loop is CASSPTADSGNTIYF. The CDR3 DNA reads TGTGCCAGCTCACCGACAGCAGACTCTGGAAACACCATATATTTT.

CDR3 nucleotide sequence: TGTGCCAGCAGCGACTCAACCGGGGAGCTGTTTTTT. This codes for CASSDSTGELFF. V is TRBV9 and J is TRBJ2-2; D is unresolved. Looked up from germline, CDR1 is SGDLS and CDR2 is YYNGEE. Deletions cut 3 bases from V and 5 bases from J, with 5 bases between. The length of the CDR3 is 12 residues.

The chain is built from TRBV9 and TRBJ2-5, with 9 bases that match TRBD1. The V segment lost 3 bases and the J segment 0 bases; nucleotides outside the gene matches: 3. The germline CDR1 and CDR2 sequences are SGDLS and YYNGEE. This CDR3 is 15 amino acids long. The CDR3 DNA sequence: TGTGCCAGCAGCGGGACAGGGGCGTACCAAGAGACCCAGTACTTC. Translation gives CASSGTGAYQETQYF.

The V and J genes are TRBV24-1 and TRBJ1-1; possible D gene TRBD1, 6 bases. CDR3 size: 13 residues. The germline V and J ends were trimmed by 7 bases and 5 bases, with 13 bases remaining between them. Germline CDR1 and CDR2: KGHDR and SFDVKD. The CDR3 is CATRSDRITEAFF. The CDR3 region has the DNA TGTGCCACCAGGTCCGACAGGATTACTGAAGCTTTCTTT.

J is TRBJ2-7 and V is TRBV24-1, with D tentatively TRBD1 (6 bases). V dropped 5 bases and J dropped 5 bases, with 18 bases sitting between them. This CDR3 is 15 amino acids long. Germline loops: CDR1 KGHDR, CDR2 SFDVKD. CDR3 protein: CATSVGITGFDEQYF. The CDR3 region has the DNA TGTGCCACCAGTGTGGGCATCACAGGGTTCGACGAGCAGTACTTC.

This chain connects TRBV18 to TRBJ2-7, with 10 positions matching TRBD1. J gave up 6 bases and V 2 bases, and 4 bases lay outside the gene matches. Germline values: CDR1 KGHSH, CDR2 LQKENI. The CDR3 totals 14 residues. CDR3 protein: CASSPGTGDFEQYF. CDR3 nucleotide sequence: TGTGCCAGCTCACCAGGGACAGGGGATTTCGAGCAGTACTTC.

The rearrangement uses TRBV3-1 (or the pseudogene TRBV3-2) and TRBJ1-5; the D is unclear. V lost 0 bases to trimming and J lost 7 bases, with 7 bases between them. Germline CDR1 LGHDT, CDR2 YNNKEL (reference sequence). The CDR3 contains 13 residues. The CDR3 nucleotides are TGTGCCAGCAGCCAAGATAACATCCAGCCCCAGCATTTT. Amino acid sequence: CASSQDNIQPQHF.

V is TRBV30 and J is TRBJ1-6; D unresolved. Germline CDR1 GTSNPN, CDR2 SVGIG (reference sequence). V lost 5 bases, J lost 10 bases, and 24 bases lay in between. There are 16 residues in the CDR3. The CDR3 nucleotides read TGTGCCTGGGGGCTTAGAGGCGACTCCGACGGGTCACCCCTCCACTTT. Translating gives CAWGLRGDSDGSPLHF.